Included here is one T cell receptor (beta chain) sequence, with context. Method: immunoSEQ multiplex PCR; TCRdb's copy keeps in-frame clones and lacks some. Of about 51,000 clones listed, 80% to 95% are singletons. The source of the sample is a study of T cell changes during pregnancy in multiple sclerosis. The CDR3 contains 12 residues. Germline V gives CDR1 ENHRY, CDR2 SYGVKD. The V end lost 5 bases, the J end lost 7 bases, and 11 bases lay between the germline ends. This receptor was taken from a female donor with multiple sclerosis, enrolled in a pregnancy study. This sequence joins TRBV10-3 and TRBJ1-2; unclear D gene. The sequencing here drew on CD4+ T cells from peripheral blood mononuclear cells, taken in the third trimester of pregnancy. The CDR3 bases are TGTGCCATCAGTTTTCTGGGCTTTGGCTACACCTTC. This translates into CAISFLGFGYTF.